This TCR beta chain was retrieved from a study of blood T cell repertoires in COVID-19. Whole-study context: Both acute and convalescent COVID-19 samples were obtained from the United States, Italy and Spain. Sample material is recorded as cDNA or gDNA derived from T cells, B-cell-depleted T cells, or PBMCs.

As originally analysed: By means of reference gene primer amplification, nucleated cell counts were estimated. The table came from immunoSEQ multiplex PCR; TCRdb's copy has only in-frame clones and leaves some out. That table furnishes V, J and clone size, whereas the DNA furnished D and trimming. The sample includes about 57,000 clones, around 80% of them seen just once. The sequence was obtained from a man in his 60s with acute or convalescent COVID-19. The sequenced sample was peripheral blood.

Here the CDR3 DNA reads TGTGCCAGTAGTCCCATGACTAGCGGGGAGACCCAGTACTTC. Its protein is CASSPMTSGETQYF. The gene calls are TRBV19 and TRBJ2-5; 10 bases agree with TRBD2. Germline values: CDR1 LNHDA, CDR2 SQIVND (reference sequence). V lost 5 bases to trimming and J lost 5 bases; unmatched junction nucleotides: 5. There are 14 residues in the CDR3.